The rows below give T cell receptor beta chains drawn from one sample of a study of spatial heterogeneity in lung cancer. TCRdb itself ran the 5' RACE reads through MiXCR, one entry per CDR3 protein. The data contain about 22,000 distinct CDR3 sequences, 8.8% of them singletons. Source: lung tumor tissue, taken at surgery. The receptor source for this set is a male donor with early-stage non-small cell lung cancer. The CDR3 runs from the conserved cysteine through the conserved F or W. Fields, in order: V gene, D gene, J gene, clone size, CDR3 DNA, CDR3 protein. A D gene is named only where the DNA matches it firmly. Clone sizes are given selectively: once, few, many, or a class where the clone is expanded.

TRBV4-2	.	TRBJ1-4	many	TGTGCCAGCAGCCAAGGAGGCAGTACTAATGAAAAACTGTTTTTT	CASSQGGSTNEKLFF
TRBV10-3	TRBD2	TRBJ2-3	many	TGTGCCATCAGTGGAGATGGCGGGGGGGCCTCAGATACGCAGTATTTT	CAISGDGGGASDTQYF
TRBV6-5	.	TRBJ2-4	few	TGTGCCAGCAGTTACGGAAAGGGTACCCAAAACATTCAGTACTTC	CASSYGKGTQNIQYF
TRBV28	.	TRBJ1-4	many	TGTGCCAGCAGCTTGGATGAAAAACTGTTTTTT	CASSLDEKLFF
TRBV11-2	.	TRBJ2-5	medium-sized	TGTGCCAGCAGCTTAGACCAAGAGACCCAGTACTTC	CASSLDQETQYF
TRBV13	.	TRBJ2-6	many	TGTGCCAGCCGAGTGTGGTCTGGGGCCAACGTCCTGACTTTC	CASRVWSGANVLTF
TRBV12-3/TRBV12-4	TRBD2	TRBJ2-3	many	TGTGCCAGCAGTCCTCCTACTAGCGCAGATACGCAGTATTTT	CASSPPTSADTQYF
TRBV7-8	.	TRBJ2-4	many	TGTGCCAGCAGCTTAGAGTCTCGCCGGAACATTCAGTACTTC	CASSLESRRNIQYF
TRBV20-1	TRBD2	TRBJ2-3	medium-sized	TGCAGTGCTAAAGCGGGAGGCACAGATACGCAGTATTTT	CSAKAGGTDTQYF
TRBV5-1	TRBD2	TRBJ2-7	.	TGCGCCAGCAGTTTGACTAGCCGGTACGAGCAGTACTTC	CASSLTSRYEQYF
TRBV7-9	.	TRBJ2-5	.	TGTGCCAGCAGCTTACCCCTCGGGACACAAGAGACCCAGTACTTC	CASSLPLGTQETQYF
TRBV29-1	TRBD1	TRBJ2-2	many	TGCAGCGGCACAGGACAGGGGAACACCGGGGAGCTGTTTTTT	CSGTGQGNTGELFF
TRBV5-1	.	TRBJ2-1	.	TGCGCCAGCAGCAAGCCCGAGGCCGGGAACAATGAGCAGTTCTTC	CASSKPEAGNNEQFF
TRBV6-5	TRBD1	TRBJ2-3	many	TGTGCCAGCAGTTACAGGGGGACAGGGGGTATGGTTACAGATACGCAGTATTTT	CASSYRGTGGMVTDTQYF
TRBV4-1	.	TRBJ2-6	many	TGCGCCAGCAGCCCATCTGGGGCCAACGTCCTGACTTTC	CASSPSGANVLTF
TRBV2	.	TRBJ2-2	few	TGTGCCAGCAGTGGGGGACTGTCATGGACCGGGGAGCTGTTTTTT	CASSGGLSWTGELFF
TRBV7-9	.	TRBJ2-3	.	TGTGCCAGCAGCCCCCCCTCGGGCCCCGCCACAGATACGCAGTATTTT	CASSPPSGPATDTQYF
TRBV28	.	TRBJ1-3	many	TGTGCCAGCAGCCTGGACCTCCGCTCTGGAAACACCATATATTTT	CASSLDLRSGNTIYF
TRBV11-2	TRBD1	TRBJ2-3	.	TGTGCCAGCAGCCCAGGGCCGGGACAGGGGAAGGATACGCAGTATTTT	CASSPGPGQGKDTQYF
TRBV6-5	.	TRBJ2-1	.	TGTGCCAGCTCTTGGGAGGGGGAGAGTGAGCAGTTCTTC	CASSWEGESEQFF
TRBV7-2	.	TRBJ2-3	few	TGTGCCAGCAGCCGGGTGTCTCAATACACAGATACGCAGTATTTT	CASSRVSQYTDTQYF
TRBV14	.	TRBJ2-2	few	TGTGCCAGCAGCCAGTTTGGAGGCTACACCGGGGAGCTGTTTTTT	CASSQFGGYTGELFF
TRBV7-2	.	TRBJ1-3	few	TGTGCCAGCAGCTTATCCCTCTCTGGAAACACCATATATTTT	CASSLSLSGNTIYF
TRBV11-2	.	TRBJ2-7	few	TGTGCCAGCAGCTCCGAGGAGACAGAGCAGTACTTC	CASSSEETEQYF
TRBV12-3/TRBV12-4	.	TRBJ2-2	.	TGTGCCAGCAGTTTACAGAACACCGGGGAGCTGTTTTTT	CASSLQNTGELFF
TRBV3-1	TRBD1	TRBJ2-3	.	TGTGCCAGCAGCGAGCGACACGACAGGGGAGATACGCAGTATTTT	CASSERHDRGDTQYF
TRBV5-1	.	TRBJ1-3	many	TGCGCCAGCAGCTCTGGACGGACGTACTCTGGAAACACCATATATTTT	CASSSGRTYSGNTIYF
TRBV10-3	.	TRBJ2-3	.	TGTGCCATCAGCTTAGCGTTCTCTAGCACAGATACGCAGTATTTT	CAISLAFSSTDTQYF
TRBV28	TRBD1	TRBJ2-5	many	TGTGCCAGCAGTTTGGGACAGGCGTACCAAGAGACCCAGTACTTC	CASSLGQAYQETQYF
TRBV9	.	TRBJ2-7	few	TGTGCCAGCAGCGTAGAATCGATCTCCTACGAGCAGTACTTC	CASSVESISYEQYF
TRBV10-3	.	TRBJ2-2	many	TGTGCCACGCAAGGTGGCACCGGGGAGCTGTTTTTT	CATQGGTGELFF
TRBV27	.	TRBJ2-7	many	TGTGCCAGCAGTTCATCTCCCGGGCGACACGGTCCGCCCTCGCAGTACTTC	CASSSSPGRHGPPSQYF
TRBV27	TRBD1	TRBJ2-1	many	TGTGCCAGCAGCCAGGGGGCCGTTACCTACAATGAGCAGTTCTTC	CASSQGAVTYNEQFF
TRBV5-1	.	TRBJ1-2	many	TGCGCCAGCAGCCGGGACGGACCTAACTATGGCTACACCTTC	CASSRDGPNYGYTF
TRBV5-1	TRBD1	TRBJ1-5	many	TGCGCCAGCAGCCAAGGACAGGAAAATCAGCCCCAGCATTTT	CASSQGQENQPQHF
TRBV20-1	.	TRBJ1-1	.	TGCAGTGGTATCCGACAGAATGAAGCTTTCTTT	CSGIRQNEAFF
TRBV4-3	.	TRBJ2-3	many	TGCGCCAGCAGCCACCGCCGGGCCCCTGAAGATACGCAGTATTTT	CASSHRRAPEDTQYF
TRBV7-2	.	TRBJ2-1	medium-sized	TGTGCCAGCAGACCCACAGGGTACAATGAGCAGTTCTTC	CASRPTGYNEQFF
TRBV5-1	TRBD1	TRBJ1-1	.	TGCGCCAGCAGCTGGGGGCTTGGACAGGGGAATGAAGCTTTCTTT	CASSWGLGQGNEAFF
TRBV5-5	.	TRBJ1-4	many	TGTGCCAGCAGCTTAAACGAAAAACTGTTTTTT	CASSLNEKLFF
TRBV28	.	TRBJ2-2	many	TGTGCCAGCAGTTTATTGACAGTCACCGGGGAGCTGTTTTTT	CASSLLTVTGELFF
TRBV4-1	.	TRBJ2-3	many	TGCGCCAGCAGCCACAGTTCTTCGGTCACAGATACGCAGTATTTT	CASSHSSSVTDTQYF
TRBV2	TRBD1	TRBJ2-2	many	TGTGCCAAGAGCCATCCCGGGACAGGATCGTCCGGGGAGCTGTTTTTT	CAKSHPGTGSSGELFF
TRBV6-2/TRBV6-3	TRBD2	TRBJ2-1	medium-sized	TGTGCCAGCAGTCCTCTAGCGGGAAGGACAACCGAGCAGTTCTTC	CASSPLAGRTTEQFF